This entry concerns a single TCR beta chain. Using immunoSEQ multiplex PCR, the repertoire was profiled, and TCRdb retains in-frame clones only, with some absent. The repertoire holds some 60,000 clones, with 93% as singletons. These data belong to a study of T cell changes during pregnancy in multiple sclerosis. The CDR3 has 19 residues. The germline CDR1 and CDR2 sequences are SGHVS and FNYEAQ. The V end lost 1 base, the J end lost 3 bases, and 24 bases lay between the germline ends. This material consisted of peripheral blood, taken after pregnancy. The chain is built from TRBV7-6 and TRBJ2-5, with D perhaps matching TRBD1 (7 bases). This clonotype originated in a female donor with multiple sclerosis, enrolled in a pregnancy study. The CDR3 loop is CASSLGGGHRRSGEETQYF. As DNA, the CDR3 is TGTGCCAGCAGCTTAGGAGGGGGCCACAGGAGGTCGGGGGAAGAGACCCAGTACTTC.